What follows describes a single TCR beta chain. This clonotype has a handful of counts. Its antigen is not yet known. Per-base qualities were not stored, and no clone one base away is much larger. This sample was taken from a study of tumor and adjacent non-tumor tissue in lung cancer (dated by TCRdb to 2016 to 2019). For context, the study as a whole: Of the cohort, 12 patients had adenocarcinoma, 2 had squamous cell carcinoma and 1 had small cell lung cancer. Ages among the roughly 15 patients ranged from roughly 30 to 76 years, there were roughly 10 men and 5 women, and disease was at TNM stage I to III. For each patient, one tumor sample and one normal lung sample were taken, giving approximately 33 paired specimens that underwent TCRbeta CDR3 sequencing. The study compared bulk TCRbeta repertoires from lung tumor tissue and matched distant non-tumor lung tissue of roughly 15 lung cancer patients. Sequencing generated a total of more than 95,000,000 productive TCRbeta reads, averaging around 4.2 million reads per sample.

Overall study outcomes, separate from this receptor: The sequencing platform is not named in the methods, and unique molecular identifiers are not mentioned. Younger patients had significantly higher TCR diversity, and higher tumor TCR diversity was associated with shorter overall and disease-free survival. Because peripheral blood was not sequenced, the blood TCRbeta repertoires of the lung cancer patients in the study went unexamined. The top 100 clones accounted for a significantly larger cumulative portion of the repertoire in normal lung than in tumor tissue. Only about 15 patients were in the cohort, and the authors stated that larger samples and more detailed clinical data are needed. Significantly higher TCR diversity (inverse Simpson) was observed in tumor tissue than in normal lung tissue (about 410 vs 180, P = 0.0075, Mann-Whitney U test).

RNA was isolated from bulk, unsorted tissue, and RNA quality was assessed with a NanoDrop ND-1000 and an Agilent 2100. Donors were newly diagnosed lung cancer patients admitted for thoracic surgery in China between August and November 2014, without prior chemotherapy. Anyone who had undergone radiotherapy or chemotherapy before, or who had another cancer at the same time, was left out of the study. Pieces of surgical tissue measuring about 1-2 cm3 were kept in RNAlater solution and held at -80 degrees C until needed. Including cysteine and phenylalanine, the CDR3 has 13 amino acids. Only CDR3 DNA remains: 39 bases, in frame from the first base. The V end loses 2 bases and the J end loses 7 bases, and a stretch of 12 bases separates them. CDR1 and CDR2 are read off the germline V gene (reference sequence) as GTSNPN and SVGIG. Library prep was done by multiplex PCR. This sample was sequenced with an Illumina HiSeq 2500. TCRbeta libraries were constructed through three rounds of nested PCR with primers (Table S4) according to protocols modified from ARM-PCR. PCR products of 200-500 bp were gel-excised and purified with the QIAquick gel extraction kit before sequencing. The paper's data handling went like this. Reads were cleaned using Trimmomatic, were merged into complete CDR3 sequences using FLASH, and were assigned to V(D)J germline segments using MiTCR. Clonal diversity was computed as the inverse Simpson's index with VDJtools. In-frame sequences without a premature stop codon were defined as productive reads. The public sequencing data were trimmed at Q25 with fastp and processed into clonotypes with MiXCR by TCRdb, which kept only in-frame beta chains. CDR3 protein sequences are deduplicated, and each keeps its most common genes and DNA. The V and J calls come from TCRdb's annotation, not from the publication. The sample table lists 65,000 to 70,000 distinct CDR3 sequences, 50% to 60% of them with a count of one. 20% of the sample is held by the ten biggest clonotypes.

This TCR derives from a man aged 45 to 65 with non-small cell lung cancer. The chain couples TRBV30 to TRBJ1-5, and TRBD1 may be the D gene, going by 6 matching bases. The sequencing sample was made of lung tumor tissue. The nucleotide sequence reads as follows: TGTGCCTGGAGTTTCGGGGGGGGCCAGCCCCAGCATTTT. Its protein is CAWSFGGGQPQHF.